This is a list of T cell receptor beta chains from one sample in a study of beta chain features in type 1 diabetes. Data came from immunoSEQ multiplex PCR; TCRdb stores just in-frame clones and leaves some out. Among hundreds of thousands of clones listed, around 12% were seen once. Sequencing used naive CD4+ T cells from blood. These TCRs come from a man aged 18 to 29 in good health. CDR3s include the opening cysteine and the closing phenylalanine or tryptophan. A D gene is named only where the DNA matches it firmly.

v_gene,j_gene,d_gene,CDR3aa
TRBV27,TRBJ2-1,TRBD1,CASSPTGGNYNEQFF
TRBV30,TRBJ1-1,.,CAWSVGGLNTEAFF
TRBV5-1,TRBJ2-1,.,CASCDTGYNEQFF
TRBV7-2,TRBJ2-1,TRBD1,CASSPRTGGPGNEQFF
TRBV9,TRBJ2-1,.,CASSWQGHNEQFF
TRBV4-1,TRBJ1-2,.,CASSRDTAGGRGYTF
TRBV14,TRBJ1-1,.,CASSQDEPFPSF
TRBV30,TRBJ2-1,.,CAWSDSRVNEQFF
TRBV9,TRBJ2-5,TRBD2,CASSAGGQETQYF
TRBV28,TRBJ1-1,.,CASSFGAATEAFF
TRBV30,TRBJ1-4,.,CAARGGTNEKLFF
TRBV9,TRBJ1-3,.,CASSVTGVSGNTIYF
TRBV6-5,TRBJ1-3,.,CASRATGNTIYF
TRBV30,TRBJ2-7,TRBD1,CAWSVRGGHEQYF
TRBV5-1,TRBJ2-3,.,CASSFRQEADTQYF
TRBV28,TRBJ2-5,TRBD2,CASSFAGGRAETQYF
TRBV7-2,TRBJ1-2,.,CASSLGRAQSYGYTF
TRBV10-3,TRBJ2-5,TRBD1,CAIRRTGRQETQYF